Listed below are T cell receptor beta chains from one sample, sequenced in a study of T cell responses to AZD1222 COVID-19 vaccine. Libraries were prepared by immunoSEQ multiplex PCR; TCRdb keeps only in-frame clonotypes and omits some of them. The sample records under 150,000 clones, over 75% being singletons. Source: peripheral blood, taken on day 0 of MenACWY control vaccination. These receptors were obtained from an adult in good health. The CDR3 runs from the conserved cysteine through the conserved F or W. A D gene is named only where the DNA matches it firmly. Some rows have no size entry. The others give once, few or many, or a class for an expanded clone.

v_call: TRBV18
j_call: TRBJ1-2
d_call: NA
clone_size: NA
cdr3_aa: CASSPSGGDVYGYTF
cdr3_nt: TGTGCCAGCTCACCTTCGGGGGGCGATGTCTATGGCTACACCTTC

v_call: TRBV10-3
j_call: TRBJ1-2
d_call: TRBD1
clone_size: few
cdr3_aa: CAIRMTGNYGYTF
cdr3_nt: TGTGCCATCAGGATGACAGGGAACTATGGCTACACCTTC

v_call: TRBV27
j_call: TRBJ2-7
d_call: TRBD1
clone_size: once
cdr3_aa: CASSSFGTGVNEQYF
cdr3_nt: TGTGCCAGCAGTTCCTTCGGGACAGGGGTCAACGAGCAGTACTTC

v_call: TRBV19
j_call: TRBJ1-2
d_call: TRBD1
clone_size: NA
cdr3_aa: CANLDRDYGYTF
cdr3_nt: TGTGCCAATCTAGACAGGGACTATGGCTACACCTTC

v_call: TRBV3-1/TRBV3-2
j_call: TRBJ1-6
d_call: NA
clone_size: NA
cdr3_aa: CASRQGSFMSYNSPLHF
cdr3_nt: TGTGCCAGCAGACAGGGAAGTTTTATGTCCTATAATTCACCCCTCCACTTT

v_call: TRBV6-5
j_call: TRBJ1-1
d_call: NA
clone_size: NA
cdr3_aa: CASSYRDSMNTEAFF
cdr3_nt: TGTGCCAGCAGTTACCGTGACAGCATGAACACTGAAGCTTTCTTT

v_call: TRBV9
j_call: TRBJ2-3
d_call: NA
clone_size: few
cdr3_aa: CASSVGEADTQYF
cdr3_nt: TGTGCCAGCAGCGTAGGTGAGGCAGATACGCAGTATTTT

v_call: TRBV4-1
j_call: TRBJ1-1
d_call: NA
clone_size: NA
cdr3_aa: CASSPRQSTEAFF
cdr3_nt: TGCGCCAGCAGCCCCAGACAGAGCACTGAAGCTTTCTTT

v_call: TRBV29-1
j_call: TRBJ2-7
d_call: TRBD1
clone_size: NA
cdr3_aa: CSVDSPTGGYEQYF
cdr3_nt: TGCAGCGTTGATTCCCCGACAGGGGGCTACGAGCAGTACTTC

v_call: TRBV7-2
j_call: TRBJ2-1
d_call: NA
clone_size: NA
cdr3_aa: CASREPGTTLNEQFF
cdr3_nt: TGTGCCAGCAGGGAACCCGGGACCACCCTCAATGAGCAGTTCTTC

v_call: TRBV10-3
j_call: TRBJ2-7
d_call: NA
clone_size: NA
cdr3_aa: CAISDKVGYEQYF
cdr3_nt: TGTGCCATCAGTGACAAGGTGGGCTACGAGCAGTACTTC

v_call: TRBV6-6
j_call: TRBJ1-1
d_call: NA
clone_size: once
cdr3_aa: CASSFSGGNTEAFF
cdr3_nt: TGTGCCAGCAGTTTCAGTGGGGGGAACACTGAAGCTTTCTTT

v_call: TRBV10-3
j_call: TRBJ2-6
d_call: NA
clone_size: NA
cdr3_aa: CATYRGSSGANVLTF
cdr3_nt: TGTGCCACCTACCGCGGAAGCTCTGGGGCCAACGTCCTGACTTTC

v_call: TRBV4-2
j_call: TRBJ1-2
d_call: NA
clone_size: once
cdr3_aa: CASSHSDANYGYTF
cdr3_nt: TGTGCCAGCAGCCATTCAGACGCTAACTATGGCTACACCTTC

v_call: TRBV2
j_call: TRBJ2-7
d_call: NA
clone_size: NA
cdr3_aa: CASRDPVDSPYEQYF
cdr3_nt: TGTGCCAGCAGAGACCCAGTGGACAGCCCCTACGAGCAGTACTTC

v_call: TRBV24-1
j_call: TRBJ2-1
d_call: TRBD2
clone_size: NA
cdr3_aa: CATSDLRGGPSSEQFF
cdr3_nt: TGTGCCACCAGTGATTTACGCGGGGGGCCTAGCAGTGAGCAGTTCTTC

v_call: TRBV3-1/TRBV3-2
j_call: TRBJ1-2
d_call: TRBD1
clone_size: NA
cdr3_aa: CASSQGGQGDGGYTF
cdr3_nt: TGTGCCAGCAGCCAAGGTGGACAGGGGGACGGTGGCTACACCTTC

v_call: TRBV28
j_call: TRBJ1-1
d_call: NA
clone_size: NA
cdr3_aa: CASSLSRATEAFF
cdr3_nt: TGTGCCAGCAGTTTATCCAGAGCCACTGAAGCTTTCTTT

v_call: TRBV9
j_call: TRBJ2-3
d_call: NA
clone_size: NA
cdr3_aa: CASSVNYRADTQYF
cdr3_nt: TGTGCCAGCAGCGTTAACTACCGGGCAGATACGCAGTATTTT

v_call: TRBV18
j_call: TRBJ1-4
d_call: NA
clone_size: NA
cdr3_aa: CASSPGHNEKLFF
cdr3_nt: TGTGCCAGCTCACCGGGGCACAATGAAAAACTGTTTTTT

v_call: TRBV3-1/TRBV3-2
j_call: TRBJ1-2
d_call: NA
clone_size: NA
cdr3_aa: CASSPLRGANYGYTF
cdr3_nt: TGTGCCAGCAGCCCTCTGAGGGGAGCTAACTATGGCTACACCTTC

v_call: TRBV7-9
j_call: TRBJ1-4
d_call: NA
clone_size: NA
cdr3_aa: CASSYVSRPSREKLFF
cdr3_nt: TGTGCCAGCAGTTACGTGAGCCGGCCAAGTAGAGAAAAACTGTTTTTT